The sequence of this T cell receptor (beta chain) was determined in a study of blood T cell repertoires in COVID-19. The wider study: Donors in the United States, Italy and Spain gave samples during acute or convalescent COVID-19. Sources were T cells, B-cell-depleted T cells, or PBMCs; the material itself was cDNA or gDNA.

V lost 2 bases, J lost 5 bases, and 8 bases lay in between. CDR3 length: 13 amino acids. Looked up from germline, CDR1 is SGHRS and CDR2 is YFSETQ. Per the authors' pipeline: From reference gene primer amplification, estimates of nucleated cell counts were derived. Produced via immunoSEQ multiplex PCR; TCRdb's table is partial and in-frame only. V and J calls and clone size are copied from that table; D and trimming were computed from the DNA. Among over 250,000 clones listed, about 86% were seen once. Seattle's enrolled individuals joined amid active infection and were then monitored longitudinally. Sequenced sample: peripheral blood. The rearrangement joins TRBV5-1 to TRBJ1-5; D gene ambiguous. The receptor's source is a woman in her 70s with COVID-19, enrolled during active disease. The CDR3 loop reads CASSFDGDQPQHF. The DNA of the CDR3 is TGCGCCAGCAGCTTTGACGGAGATCAGCCCCAGCATTTT. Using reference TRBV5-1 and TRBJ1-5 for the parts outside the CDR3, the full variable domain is KAGVTQTPRYLIKTRGQQVTLSCSPISGHRSVSWYQQTPGQGLQFLFEYFSETQRNKGNFPGRFSGRQFSNSRSEMNVSTLELGDSALYLCASSFDGDQPQHFGDGTRLSIL.